The 31 T cell receptor beta chains listed next were all sequenced from one sample in a study of regulatory T cells in long-lasting Graves disease. Relying on iRepertoire HTBI primers and Arm-PCR of CDR3 regions, the team built TCR beta libraries. TCRdb passed the multiplex PCR reads through MiXCR, listing each CDR3 protein once. Among over 350,000 distinct CDR3 sequences listed, about 15% were seen once. The time point denotes: newly diagnosed GD, antithyroid drugs for less than 3 months. PBMCs provided the RNA from which the TCR library was made. These records were also assigned to another study, of T cells in Graves' hyperthyroidism and ophthalmopathy.

This sample comprised peripheral blood mononuclear cells (PBMCs), obtained at new diagnosis, from a patient treated with antithyroid drugs. These receptors were collected from a woman in her 40s with Graves disease.

The chain couples TRBV20-1 to TRBJ2-1, with 9 nucleotides matching TRBD1. Germline V gene lookup returns CDR1 DFQATT and CDR2 SNEGSKA (reference sequence). CDR3 length: 13 amino acids. The V and J ends lost 4 bases and 9 bases, in that order; junction bases with no gene match: 7. CDR3 nucleotide sequence: TGCAGTGCTATCGCCCCACAGGGGGCTGAGCAGTTCTTC. As protein: CSAIAPQGAEQFF.

At least ten counts were recorded for this clonotype. The CDR3 region has the DNA TGTGCCAGCAGCCAAGGGGCGGGCGCCTCTGGGGCCAACGTCCTGACTTTC. Translating it yields CASSQGAGASGANVLTF. The chain carries TRBV3-1 and TRBJ2-6, with a possible D match to TRBD2 (5 bases). This CDR3 spans 17 amino acids. Germline V CDR1 and CDR2: LGHDT, YNNKEL (reference sequence). Deletions cut 1 base from V and 0 bases from J, with 10 bases between.

This clonotype came up once. This chain uses TRBV18 with TRBJ2-5, with no clear D. There are 14 residues in the CDR3. Germline assignment: CDR1 KGHSH and CDR2 LQKENI. With 6 bases removed from V and 1 base from J, the gap between germline ends came to 12 bases. Here the CDR3 DNA reads TGTGCCAGCTCTTCCCCAGGCATCCAAGAGACCCAGTACTTC. This gives the protein CASSSPGIQETQYF.

This clonotype was recorded at least ten times. The chain couples TRBV18 to TRBJ1-4; D gene ambiguous. The germline V gene has CDR1 KGHSH and CDR2 LQKENI. V dropped 3 bases and J dropped 5 bases, with 4 bases sitting between them. The CDR3 loop spans 12 amino acids. The CDR3 protein is CASSPENEKLFF. CDR3 nucleotide sequence: TGTGCCAGCTCACCCGAGAATGAAAAACTGTTTTTT. Full variable domain (remainder filled in from reference TRBV18 and TRBJ1-4): NAGVMQNPRHLVRRRGQEARLRCSPMKGHSHVYWYRQLPEEGLKFMVYLQKENIIDESGMPKERFSAEFPKEGPSILRIQQVVRGDSAAYFCASSPENEKLFFGSGTQLSVL.

Note on this clonotype: A read error may explain this, as a much larger clone is one base away. The chain employs TRBV5-4 and TRBJ2-1, with 11 bases lining up with TRBD1. CDR1 SGHNT and CDR2 YYREEE come from the germline V gene (reference sequence). This CDR3 is built from 16 residues. V shed 4 bases and J 7 bases; nucleotides not matched to a gene: 10. The CDR3 protein is CASSPSSGQGANEQFF. In DNA form, the CDR3 reads TGTGCCAGCAGCCCTTCGTCCGGACAGGGGGCAAATGAGCAGTTCTTC.

The table lists this clonotype with many counts. DNA of the CDR3: TGTGCCAGCAGTTTATCAGGGGTTTATGGCTACACCTTC. It translates to CASSLSGVYGYTF. The rearrangement joins TRBV27 to TRBJ1-2, with TRBD1 as a possible D gene (5 bases). The ends were cut back, 0 bases at V and 5 bases at J, with 7 bases in the middle. This CDR3 region has 13 residues. Germline-derived CDR1 and CDR2 are MNHEY and SMNVEV (reference sequence).

In regard to this clonotype: A much larger clone lies a single base off, so this may be a read error. V is TRBV5-1 and J is TRBJ2-3; D perhaps matches TRBD2 (6 bases). This CDR3 is built from 16 residues. Germline-derived CDR1 and CDR2 are SGHRS and YFSETQ. The CDR3 coding sequence is TGCGCCGGCAGCTTGGGCGGGATCCCAGGCACAGATACGCAGTATTTT. The encoded protein is CAGSLGGIPGTDTQYF. The entire variable domain, with the rest obtained from reference TRBV5-1 and TRBJ2-3, is as follows: KAGVTQTPRYLIKTRGQQVTLSCSPISGHRSVSWYQQTPGQGLQFLFEYFSETQRNKGNFPGRFSGRQFSNSRSEMNVSTLELGDSALYLCAGSLGGIPGTDTQYFGPGTRLTVL.

The CDR3 DNA reads TGTGCCAGCAAACCGGCCCTTAATGAAAAACTGTTTTTT. This gives the protein CASKPALNEKLFF. This chain uses TRBV6-1 with TRBJ1-4; no firm D call. Between the trimmed V and J ends, which lost 7 bases and 4 bases, there was a span of 10 bases. The germline CDR1 and CDR2 sequences are MNHNS and SASEGT. The CDR3 is 13 residues long.

In this sample, this clonotype turned up many times. V gene TRBV7-9 combines with J gene TRBJ2-7; D not certain. Trimming shortened V by 3 bases and J by 2 bases, and 17 bases separated the two germline ends. This CDR3 is 16 amino acids long. The germline V gene encodes CDR1 SEHNR and CDR2 FQNEAQ (reference sequence). The CDR3 DNA reads as TGTGCCAGCAGCTTGGGTTATCCCTCCACGGCCTACGAGCAGTACTTC. Protein: CASSLGYPSTAYEQYF.

In this sample, this clonotype turned up many times. The chain uses TRBV20-1 and TRBJ2-7; 8 bases are shared with TRBD1. With V trimmed by 5 bases and J by 5 bases, 14 bases remained unmatched. Germline V gene data show CDR1 as DFQATT and CDR2 as SNEGSKA (reference sequence). There are 15 residues in the CDR3. The CDR3 region is CSAPNPGQALHEQYF. CDR3 nucleotide sequence: TGCAGTGCTCCAAACCCGGGACAGGCCCTCCACGAGCAGTACTTC.

This clonotype was detected only once. A much bigger clone sits one base away, suggesting this may be a read error. The genes are TRBV11-2 and TRBJ2-7; 7 bases agree with TRBD1. CDR3 length equals 15 residues. Germline V CDR1 and CDR2: SGHAT, FQNNGV. Trimming removed 1 base from V and 4 bases from J; junction bases left unmatched: 7. The CDR3 DNA is TGTGCCAGCAGCTTAGGGCAGGGGACAGAATACGAGCAGTACTTC. This translates into CASSLGQGTEYEQYF.

This clonotype was seen a few times. A clone one base away is much larger, so this may be a read error. Without the conserved terminal phenylalanine or tryptophan, this CDR3 likely stems from a read error. The chain joins TRBV3-1 to TRBJ2-1; 7 nucleotides match TRBD1. Germline V gene data show CDR1 as LGHDT and CDR2 as YNNKEL (reference sequence). Trimming cost V 3 bases and J 7 bases; bases outside gene matches: 3. The CDR3 sequence is 13 residues long. The CDR3 reads CASSQMDRNEQFL. CDR3 DNA sequence: TGTGCCAGCAGCCAGATGGACAGGAATGAGCAGTTCCTC.

The rearrangement uses TRBV6-2 or TRBV6-3 and TRBJ1-4, with no clear D. V was pared by 9 bases and J by 7 bases, with 9 bases between. CDR3 length: 11 amino acids. Germline assignment: CDR1 MNHEY and CDR2 SVGEGT. CDR3 DNA: TGTGCCAGTTATTACGGTGAAAAACTGTTTTTT. Translated, it gives CASYYGEKLFF.

This clonotype was detected many times. The rearrangement joins TRBV5-1 to TRBJ1-2; D may be TRBD1 (5 bases). Trimming removed 0 bases from V and 4 bases from J, with 10 bases in between. The CDR3 loop spans 14 amino acids. In germline, CDR1 is SGHRS, CDR2 YFSETQ. The CDR3 DNA reads TGCGCCAGCAGCTTGGGGCAGGGCCCCTATGGCTACACCTTC. Encoded protein: CASSLGQGPYGYTF.

A remark on this clonotype: A single base separates this from a much larger clone, so it may be a read error. Since the CDR3 does not end with the conserved phenylalanine or tryptophan, this likely comes from a read error. This chain joins TRBV30 and TRBJ1-1; D is uncertain. The ends were cut back, 4 bases at V and 2 bases at J, with 8 bases in the middle. The CDR3 length is 12 residues. Germline assignment: CDR1 GTSNPN and CDR2 SVGIG (reference sequence). In nucleotides, the CDR3 is TGTGCCTGGAATAAGGGTAACACTGAAGCTTTCCTT. This translates into CAWNKGNTEAFL.

This clonotype occurred a few times. The chain recombines TRBV6-2 or TRBV6-3 with TRBJ2-3; no firm D call. The CDR3 loop spans 15 amino acids. Trimming took off 5 bases at V and 0 bases at J, with 12 bases between the two ends. Germline-derived CDR1 and CDR2 are MNHEY and SVGEGT. The CDR3: CASSEASASTDTQYF. The CDR3 nucleotides read TGTGCCAGCAGTGAAGCGTCAGCTAGCACAGATACGCAGTATTTT.

This clonotype was seen repeatedly, ten times or more. CDR3 residues: CASSTGGRYGYTF. Here the CDR3 DNA reads TGTGCCAGCAGCACAGGGGGCCGCTATGGCTACACCTTC. The chain recombines TRBV28 with TRBJ1-2; 9 bases are shared with TRBD1. In germline, CDR1 is MDHEN, CDR2 SYDVKM. J gave up 4 bases and V 6 bases, and 3 bases lay outside the gene matches. This CDR3 is 13 amino acids long.

There are many counts of this clonotype. V is TRBV5-1 and J is TRBJ1-2, with D perhaps TRBD1 (6 bases). CDR1 is SGHRS, CDR2 YFSETQ, per germline. Trimming took off 0 bases at V and 5 bases at J, with 17 bases between the two ends. The CDR3 length is 16 residues. The CDR3 nucleotides read TGCGCCAGCAGCTTGGCAGACAGGCCCCCCGTGTATGGCTACACCTTC. It is translated as CASSLADRPPVYGYTF.

There are many counts of this clonotype. CDR3 nucleotide sequence: TGTGCCAGCAGTTTAATTGGGGGCTTTGGAGATGAGCAGTTCTTC. Protein product: CASSLIGGFGDEQFF. The chain joins TRBV27 to TRBJ2-1; a possible D gene is TRBD1 (6 bases). The CDR3 has 15 amino acids. Germline V gene lookup returns CDR1 MNHEY and CDR2 SMNVEV (reference sequence). Trimming left V 2 bases short and J 8 bases short, with 16 bases between.

This clonotype has at least ten counts. CDR3: CAFQTDRLYEQYF. The CDR3 region has the DNA TGTGCCTTTCAAACCGACAGGCTCTACGAGCAGTACTTC. The gene calls are TRBV30 and TRBJ2-7; weak D call: TRBD1 (6 bases). CDR1 is GTSNPN, CDR2 SVGIG, per germline (reference sequence). The CDR3 extends over 13 amino acids. Between the trimmed V and J ends, which lost 7 bases and 3 bases, there was a span of 16 bases.

This rearrangement joins TRBV3-1 to TRBJ2-1, with 7 bases lining up with TRBD2. The germline V gene encodes CDR1 LGHDT and CDR2 YNNKEL (reference sequence). The CDR3 has 17 amino acids. J lost 2 bases, V lost 1 base, and 8 bases had no gene match. The CDR3 is CASSQVSGGRAYNEQFF. CDR3 DNA: TGTGCCAGCAGCCAAGTCTCCGGGGGGAGGGCCTACAATGAGCAGTTCTTC.

This clonotype was counted ten times or more. J is TRBJ2-3 and V is TRBV20-1; D is uncertain. Germline CDR1 and CDR2: DFQATT and SNEGSKA (reference sequence). The CDR3 spans 13 residues. The V gene lost 6 bases and the J gene lost 2 bases, with 12 bases spanning the gap. CDR3 coding DNA: TGCAGTGCCGTTACAGCTACCACAGATACGCAGTATTTT. It yields the protein CSAVTATTDTQYF.

This clonotype showed up just a few times. This chain links TRBV7-9 with TRBJ2-1; D may match TRBD1 or TRBD2 (5 bases each). Per the germline V gene, CDR1 is SEHNR and CDR2 is FQNEAQ (reference sequence). The CDR3 is 12 amino acids. V was pared by 5 bases and J by 10 bases, with 12 bases between. Written as DNA, the CDR3 is TGTGCCAGCAGCCCCTTGGGGGTGGAGCAGTTCTTC. It encodes CASSPLGVEQFF. The whole variable domain, remainder taken from reference TRBV7-9 and TRBJ2-1, is DTGVSQNPRHKITKRGQNVTFRCDPISEHNRLYWYRQTLGQGPEFLTYFQNEAQLEKSRLLSDRFSAERPKGSFSTLEIQRTEQGDSAMYLCASSPLGVEQFFGPGTRLTVL.

This clonotype was counted ten times or more. This chain joins TRBV5-1 and TRBJ2-3; 8 bases align to TRBD2. CDR3 length equals 14 residues. CDR1 and CDR2 from the germline V gene are SGHRS and YFSETQ. J was trimmed by 6 bases and V by 5 bases; bases with no gene match: 8. The CDR3 spells CASSTLAVQDTQYF. CDR3 sequence (DNA): TGCGCCAGCAGTACACTAGCGGTTCAGGATACGCAGTATTTT.

The sample holds many counts of this clonotype. The genes are TRBV6-1 and TRBJ2-1, with TRBD2 identical over 7 bases. The CDR3 runs to 14 residues. Germline CDR1 and CDR2: MNHNS and SASEGT. The ends lost 2 bases at V and 8 bases at J; junction bases unmatched: 6. CDR3 nucleotide sequence: TGTGCCAGCAGTGAAAACTGGGGAGGGGATGAGCAGTTCTTC. Translation: CASSENWGGDEQFF.

This sequence joins TRBV20-1 and TRBJ2-1; TRBD2 matches 7 bases. Looked up from germline, CDR1 is DFQATT and CDR2 is SNEGSKA (reference sequence). The CDR3 length is 15 residues. Trimming at V came to 5 bases and at J to 4 bases, leaving 11 bases not matched to a gene. This CDR3 is CSALPPAGSYNEQFF. The CDR3 DNA follows: TGCAGTGCTCTCCCCCCAGCGGGGTCATACAATGAGCAGTTCTTC.

This clonotype was observed a handful of times. V usage is TRBV5-4 and J usage is TRBJ2-2, with unresolved D. Deletions cut 0 bases from V and 0 bases from J, with 9 bases between. Germline loops: CDR1 SGHNT, CDR2 YYREEE (reference sequence). The CDR3 covers 16 residues. The CDR3, as DNA: TGTGCCAGCAGCTTGGAGGGAAGGGCGAACACCGGGGAGCTGTTTTTT. Translated: CASSLEGRANTGELFF.

This rearrangement joins TRBV18 to TRBJ1-3; D remains ambiguous. This CDR3 contains 18 residues. Trimming pared 5 bases from V and 0 bases from J, leaving 20 bases between. The V gene's germline CDR1 is KGHSH and CDR2 LQKENI. The CDR3 protein is CASSTPEVTGYSGNTIYF. The CDR3 region has the DNA TGTGCCAGCTCAACCCCTGAGGTCACGGGGTACTCTGGAAACACCATATATTTT.

There are a few counts of this clonotype. A much more abundant neighbour one base away suggests this may be a read error. The V and J genes are TRBV2 and TRBJ1-1; perhaps TRBD1 as D (5 bases). Deletions cut 1 base from V and 4 bases from J, with 13 bases between. CDR1 is SNHLY and CDR2 is FYNNEI in the germline V gene. The CDR3 has 15 residues. The CDR3 DNA follows: TGTGCCAGCAGTGAAGGAGGGGCTATGAGCACTGAAGCTTTCTTT. Translation gives CASSEGGAMSTEAFF. The full variable domain, in which reference TRBV2 and TRBJ1-1 provide the parts outside the CDR3, is EPEVTQTPSHQVTQMGQEVILRCVPISNHLYFYWYRQILGQKVEFLVSFYNNEISEKSEIFDDQFSVERPDGSNFTLKIRSTKLEDSAMYFCASSEGGAMSTEAFFGQGTRLTVV.

This clonotype has ten or more counts. V gene TRBV5-6 combines with J gene TRBJ1-1; no definite D call. The germline V gene has CDR1 SGHDT and CDR2 YYEEEE. Trimming took 4 bases from V and 1 from J, leaving 8 bases between them. There are 13 residues in the CDR3. The CDR3, as DNA: TGTGCCAGCAGCCCGGTTCCGAACACTGAAGCTTTCTTT. Amino acid sequence: CASSPVPNTEAFF.

In this sample, this clonotype turned up many times. The chain combines TRBV5-1 with TRBJ2-1; D gene unclear. Trimming shortened V by 1 base and J by 6 bases, and 14 bases separated the two germline ends. This CDR3 has 15 residues. The germline V gene has CDR1 SGHRS and CDR2 YFSETQ. In DNA, the CDR3 is TGCGCCAGCAGCTTGACGGGTAGGGCAGGCAATGAGCAGTTCTTC. As protein: CASSLTGRAGNEQFF. The complete variable domain, with remaining parts taken from reference TRBV5-1 and TRBJ2-1, reads KAGVTQTPRYLIKTRGQQVTLSCSPISGHRSVSWYQQTPGQGLQFLFEYFSETQRNKGNFPGRFSGRQFSNSRSEMNVSTLELGDSALYLCASSLTGRAGNEQFFGPGTRLTVL.